The present T cell receptor beta chain was sequenced within a study of T cell responses to AZD1222 COVID-19 vaccine (dated by TCRdb to about 2021). Notes on the research overall: AZD1222 recipients whose second dose came at about 4 weeks and those whose second dose came at about 12 weeks were combined into one group, since spike-specific TCR depth and breadth did not differ between the two schedules. TCR sequencing was performed for roughly 250 trial participants, of whom roughly 200 were given two doses of AZD1222 and some 25 were given two doses of MenACWY control vaccine. Trial participants were enrolled into age subgroups of 18-55, 56-69 and 70-plus years, which contained approximately 150, 30 and 60 TCR-sequenced participants, respectively.

The CDR3 regions of human TCRbeta chains were analyzed by immunosequencing. Under the source paper's analysis protocol: Repertoire TCRs were checked for matches against a reference library of SARS-CoV-2-specific TCRs that had been generated using the MIRA antigen-specificity platform. Breadth was defined as the fraction of unique TCRs that were SARS-CoV-2-associated, and depth was defined as the fraction of total T cells that were SARS-CoV-2-associated. Each spike-specific TCR was assigned to its reactive spike region and to a CD4 or CD8 class using the MIRA data. Log10-transformed breadth and depth values were compared by one-way ANOVA with Sidak's multiple comparisons tests. The source is immuneACCESS, and TCRdb retained only in-frame sequences with V and J called. Part of the clones is not carried over; for the studies checked, unresolved V genes explain less than half of this, and the remainder is unexplained. Clone size and the V and J calls come from that table; the DNA yielded D and trimming. The sample data list 130,000 or so clones, and 93% of these were observed just once. Clones ranked in the top ten supply about 0.91% of the sample.

Broad study findings and their caveats: Because no samples from the day 14 peak response were available, repertoires could be characterized only after the peak T cell response. CD4 TCRs associated with the vaccine covered the entire spike protein, and the dominant responses were in regions 160-218 and 743-854. Conclusions about previously exposed vaccinees are limited because only six or seven AZD1222 recipients were SARS-CoV-2 seropositive at baseline. Most participants were white British and females outnumbered males, and the authors suggested that clonal diversity may have been underestimated. After two AZD1222 doses, both the breadth and the depth of spike-specific TCRs were significantly higher than at day 0 and than in MenACWY recipients. The 56-69-year group was small, and its depth increase did not reach significance, likely because of low power. Nearly half of unique spike-specific TCRs reportedly recognized epitopes outside regions mutated in the B.1.351 and B.1.1.7 variants.

In the germline V gene, CDR1 corresponds to SGDLS and CDR2 to YYNGEE. The CDR3 goes from the cysteine to the phenylalanine over 16 residues. Just CDR3 DNA is preserved here, 48 bases in frame from base 1. Ends trimmed: V by 0 bases, J by 2 bases; bases unmatched to a gene: 5. The sample's time point label, in plain terms: baseline before first vaccination. The vaccinee samples were drawn from two UK trials, COV001 and COV002, one of which was a single-blind randomized controlled phase 2/3 trial testing AZD1222 (ChAdOx1 nCoV-19) in healthy adults. For TCRbeta chain sequencing, PBMC samples were collected from trial participants at day 0 and at day 28 after the second dose. As to this clone: Which antigen it targets is not known. Per-base quality was not reported, and no clone a single base away is much larger than it.

The TCR comes from an adult in good health. The receptor chain draws on TRBV9 and TRBJ2-3, and TRBD2 aligns with 8 junction nucleotides. The sample in question was peripheral blood, obtained on day 0 of AZD1222 vaccination. The encoded CDR3 is CASSVGPAGATDTQYF. The nucleotide sequence is TGTGCCAGCAGCGTAGGCCCAGCGGGGGCCACAGATACGCAGTATTTT. Joined to the reference TRBV9 and TRBJ2-3 proteins, this CDR3 gives the full variable domain: DSGVTQTPKHLITATGQRVTLRCSPRSGDLSVYWYQQSLDQGLQFLIQYYNGEERAKGNILERFSAQQFPDLHSELNLSSLELGDSALYFCASSVGPAGATDTQYFGPGTRLTVL.